Shown below are 28 T cell receptor beta chains from a single sample sequenced in a study of CD8 T cells in ankylosing spondylitis. TCRdb called the 5' RACE reads again in MiXCR, with one record for every CDR3 protein. In the table there are a few hundred thousand distinct CDR3 sequences, under 25% of which are singletons. The antigens of these receptors remain unknown. General study results and limits: Ankylosing spondylitis blood seemed to carry a telltale TCR beta motif made of roughly eight highly homologous variants.

The sample taken for sequencing was blood, either unsorted or a sorted T cell fraction (not recorded which). These receptors originate from a male donor with ankylosing spondylitis.

In its sample, this clonotype was seen a few times. The CDR3 nucleotides read TGTGCCACCAGCACGAGCTCCTACAATGAGCAGTTCTTC. Its translation: CATSTSSYNEQFF. This rearrangement joins TRBV24-1 to TRBJ2-1; no reliable D call. Germline V gene lookup returns CDR1 KGHDR and CDR2 SFDVKD. With 7 bases removed from V and 0 bases from J, the gap between germline ends came to 6 bases. There are 13 residues in the CDR3.

The chain couples TRBV2 to TRBJ2-3; D remains unclear. V was pared by 7 bases and J by 1 base, with 15 bases between. CDR1 SNHLY and CDR2 FYNNEI come from the germline V gene. The CDR3 is made up of 15 amino acids. CDR3 sequence reads: CASIRLSSGTDTQYF. CDR3 bases: TGTGCCAGCATCCGGCTTTCCTCTGGCACAGATACGCAGTATTTT.

This clonotype was counted between two and nine times. The chain recombines TRBV20-1 with TRBJ2-7; 9 bases align to TRBD1. From germline, CDR1 is DFQATT and CDR2 SNEGSKA (reference sequence). The CDR3 is 12 amino acids. Trimming took 5 bases from V and 6 from J; bases not matched to a gene: 5. Here the CDR3 reads CSALGQGSEQYF. In DNA form, the CDR3 reads TGCAGTGCTTTGGGACAGGGAAGCGAGCAGTACTTC.

The J gene is TRBJ2-1, the V gene TRBV12-3 or TRBV12-4, with TRBD2 identical over 8 bases. The CDR3 spans 15 residues. The V segment lost 1 base and the J segment 4 bases; nucleotides outside the gene matches: 3. The CDR3 loop reads CASSLVGGGYNEQFF. CDR3 sequence (DNA): TGTGCCAGCAGTTTAGTAGGCGGGGGGTACAATGAGCAGTTCTTC.

This clonotype was seen more than once but under ten times. Here the CDR3 DNA reads TGTGCCAGCAGCTTGGCCACTCTGGGACTAGCGGCCTCCTACGAGCAGTACTTC. It yields the protein CASSLATLGLAASYEQYF. The chain combines TRBV5-6 with TRBJ2-7, with 11 bases that match TRBD2. The ends lost 0 bases at V and 0 bases at J; junction bases unmatched: 8. CDR3 length equals 18 residues. Germline assignment: CDR1 SGHDT and CDR2 YYEEEE.

This clonotype was seen a few times. The rearrangement links TRBV7-2 to TRBJ1-1, with 7 positions matching TRBD1. The V segment lost 1 base and the J segment 9 bases; nucleotides outside the gene matches: 8. The CDR3 loop spans 14 amino acids. Per germline, CDR1 SGHTA and CDR2 FQGNSA. The CDR3 sequence is CASSLDRGSEKAFF. The CDR3 DNA is TGTGCCAGCAGCTTAGACAGGGGCTCGGAAAAAGCTTTCTTT. Based on the CDR3 plus reference TRBV7-2 and TRBJ1-1, the full variable domain is GAGVSQSPSNKVTEKGKDVELRCDPISGHTALYWYRQSLGQGLEFLIYFQGNSAPDKSGLPSDRFSAERTGGSVSTLTIQRTQQEDSAVYLCASSLDRGSEKAFFGQGTRLTVV.

This chain connects TRBV29-1 to TRBJ1-1; D is unclear. The CDR3 has 12 residues. Trimming left V 0 bases short and J 5 bases short, with 7 bases between. Germline CDR1 and CDR2: SQVTM and ANQGSEA. This chain's CDR3 is CSVEDDWTEAFF. The CDR3 nucleotides are TGCAGCGTTGAAGATGACTGGACTGAAGCTTTCTTT. The entire variable domain, with the rest obtained from reference TRBV29-1 and TRBJ1-1, is as follows: SAVISQKPSRDICQRGTSLTIQCQVDSQVTMMFWYRQQPGQSLTLIATANQGSEATYESGFVIDKFPISRPNLTFSTLTVSNMSPEDSSIYLCSVEDDWTEAFFGQGTRLTVV.

The chain uses TRBV27 and TRBJ2-3; 11 bases are a match to TRBD2. With 5 bases clipped from V and 5 bases from J, the junction kept 6 bases outside the gene matches. The CDR3 consists of 15 residues. The germline V gene encodes CDR1 MNHEY and CDR2 SMNVEV (reference sequence). The CDR3 DNA reads TGTGCCAGCAGTACACTAGCGGGAGTGGTAGATACGCAGTATTTT. Its protein is CASSTLAGVVDTQYF.

This rearrangement joins TRBV6-2 or TRBV6-3 to TRBJ2-2, with 9 bases identical to TRBD1. Trimming cost V 6 bases and J 7 bases; bases outside gene matches: 6. This CDR3 has 14 residues. CDR1 is MNHEY, CDR2 SVGEGT, per germline. CDR3 nucleotides: TGTGCCAGCAGCTCGGGACAGGGAGTCGGGGAGCTGTTTTTT. Its translation is CASSSGQGVGELFF.

The rearrangement links TRBV6-2 or TRBV6-3 to TRBJ2-1; D tentatively reads TRBD1 or TRBD2 (5 bases each). The CDR3 consists of 13 residues. Germline-derived CDR1 and CDR2 are MNHEY and SVGEGT. V was shortened by 6 bases and J by 8 bases, with 14 bases between the two germline ends. The CDR3 protein is CASRKTGTDEQFF. For the CDR3, the DNA is TGTGCCAGCAGGAAAACTGGGACGGATGAGCAGTTCTTC.

In this sample, this clonotype turned up once. The rearrangement links TRBV18 to TRBJ2-2; 7 positions match TRBD1. V was clipped by 4 bases and J by 0 bases; unmatched bases: 2. Germline CDR1 reads KGHSH; CDR2 reads LQKENI. This CDR3 has 15 residues. The CDR3 DNA reads TGTGCCAGCTCACGGGGACAGACGAACACCGGGGAGCTGTTTTTT. It is translated as CASSRGQTNTGELFF.

The chain joins TRBV12-3 or TRBV12-4 to TRBJ2-2, with D possibly matching TRBD1 (6 bases). The CDR3 length is 13 residues. The V end was cut by 5 bases, the J end by 5 bases, with 9 bases between. The CDR3 here is CASSPGQTGELFF. For the CDR3, the DNA is TGTGCCAGCAGTCCCGGACAGACCGGGGAGCTGTTTTTT.

The chain couples TRBV6-5 to TRBJ1-1, with unresolved D. The V end lost 2 bases, the J end lost 6 bases, and 10 bases lay between the germline ends. The CDR3 is 13 residues long. Germline lookup yields CDR1 MNHEY and CDR2 SVGAGI. The CDR3 reads CASSYAQYSEAFF. The CDR3 region has the DNA TGTGCCAGCAGTTACGCACAATACTCTGAAGCTTTCTTT.

The genes are TRBV12-3 or TRBV12-4 and TRBJ2-7; perhaps TRBD2 as D (6 bases). V was pared by 7 bases and J by 4 bases, with 20 bases between. This CDR3 contains 15 residues. CDR3 sequence: CASTPLGSGLYEQYF. The CDR3 DNA follows: TGTGCCAGCACGCCCCTGGGTAGCGGATTATACGAGCAGTACTTC.

This clonotype came up a few times. The CDR3 coding sequence is TGTGCCAGCTCACCAAGCGGAGGCTACAATGAGCAGTTCTTC. Protein: CASSPSGGYNEQFF. The chain joins TRBV18 to TRBJ2-1, with D maybe TRBD2 (5 bases). V was shortened by 2 bases and J by 3 bases, with 8 bases between the two germline ends. The V gene's germline CDR1 is KGHSH and CDR2 LQKENI. The CDR3 has 14 amino acids.

The chain links TRBV3-1 to TRBJ1-2, with a tentative D call TRBD1 (5 bases). This CDR3 region has 16 residues. V lost 1 base to trimming and J lost 3 bases, with 15 bases between them. Germline assignment: CDR1 LGHDT and CDR2 YNNKEL (reference sequence). CDR3 sequence reads: CASSQARTGSYYGYTF. CDR3 DNA: TGTGCCAGCAGCCAAGCGCGTACAGGTTCTTACTATGGCTACACCTTC.

The chain recombines TRBV2 with TRBJ1-3; TRBD1 aligns across 7 bases. The V segment lost 4 bases and the J segment 3 bases; nucleotides outside the gene matches: 0. The CDR3 sequence is 13 residues long. Germline lookup yields CDR1 SNHLY and CDR2 FYNNEI. The CDR3 protein is CASSGDSGNTIYF. The CDR3 nucleotides read TGTGCCAGCAGTGGGGACAGTGGAAACACCATATATTTT.

This clonotype was seen at least ten times. The rearrangement links TRBV28 to TRBJ2-1; D unclear. The CDR3 covers 13 residues. V shed 8 bases and J shed 3 bases, with 11 bases lying between them. Germline V CDR1 and CDR2: MDHEN, SYDVKM. The CDR3 nucleotides are TGTGCCAGCGGATCGAAGCACTACAATGAGCAGTTCTTC. Translated: CASGSKHYNEQFF.

This clonotype has a handful of counts. The V and J genes are TRBV5-1 and TRBJ2-1; TRBD2 matches at 9 bases. CDR3 length: 17 amino acids. Germline V lookup: CDR1 SGHRS, CDR2 YFSETQ. J was trimmed by 8 bases and V by 1 base; bases with no gene match: 13. The CDR3 DNA is TGCGCCAGCAGCTTGCTGGGGAGTAGCGGGAGTTTCGATGAGCAGTTCTTC. Amino acid sequence: CASSLLGSSGSFDEQFF.

This clonotype has just a few counts. V gene TRBV7-3 combines with J gene TRBJ1-1; D ambiguous. Trimming removed 5 bases at V and 0 bases at J, with 16 bases between. The CDR3 consists of 16 residues. CDR1 is SGHTA, CDR2 FQGTGA, per germline. The CDR3 reads CASSPGRLTMNTEAFF. The CDR3 region has the DNA TGTGCCAGCAGCCCCGGACGGTTAACCATGAACACTGAAGCTTTCTTT.

Only a few counts were recorded for this clonotype. This chain connects TRBV12-3 or TRBV12-4 to TRBJ2-7, with D tentatively TRBD2 (6 bases). Trimming removed 5 bases from V and 4 bases from J, with 15 bases in between. This CDR3 has 14 residues. CDR3: CASSLAGKGYEQYF. In DNA, the CDR3 is TGTGCCAGCAGTCTGGCGGGAAAGGGGTACGAGCAGTACTTC.

The chain combines TRBV2 with TRBJ2-4; D is possibly TRBD2 (5 bases). CDR3 length equals 13 residues. The V gene's germline CDR1 is SNHLY and CDR2 FYNNEI. V was trimmed by 7 bases and J by 8 bases, leaving 15 bases between them. The CDR3, as DNA: TGTGCCAGCACCGGGCACCTCGGGGACATTCAGTACTTC. It yields the protein CASTGHLGDIQYF.

This clonotype has just a few counts. The chain has TRBV2 and TRBJ2-7; 9 nucleotides agree with TRBD1. The V gene end was trimmed by 4 bases and the J gene end by 6 bases; junction bases not matched to a gene: 4. The CDR3 sequence is 13 residues long. Germline V gene data show CDR1 as SNHLY and CDR2 as FYNNEI. The CDR3 DNA follows: TGTGCCAGCAGTGGGGACAGGGTTATCGAGCAGTACTTC. It is translated as CASSGDRVIEQYF. The full variable domain, with the rest looked up from reference TRBV2 and TRBJ2-7, is EPEVTQTPSHQVTQMGQEVILRCVPISNHLYFYWYRQILGQKVEFLVSFYNNEISEKSEIFDDQFSVERPDGSNFTLKIRSTKLEDSAMYFCASSGDRVIEQYFGPGTRLTVT.

This clonotype appeared a few times. This chain uses TRBV6-1 with TRBJ1-5; 11 bases are a match to TRBD1. The CDR3 has 16 amino acids. CDR1 MNHNS and CDR2 SASEGT come from the germline V gene. V lost 4 bases and J lost 2; bases outside the gene matches: 4. In DNA form, the CDR3 reads TGTGCCAGCAGTGGAGGGGACAGGGGGGGCAATCAGCCCCAGCATTTT. This gives the protein CASSGGDRGGNQPQHF.

In its sample, this clonotype was seen a few times. The genes are TRBV6-1 and TRBJ2-3; possible D gene TRBD1, 5 bases. V lost 4 bases and J 2 bases, leaving 13 bases between the germline ends. CDR1 is MNHNS and CDR2 is SASEGT in the germline V gene. CDR3 length equals 15 residues. CDR3 region: CASSAQGIVTDTQYF. In nucleotides, the CDR3 is TGTGCCAGCAGTGCTCAGGGTATTGTCACAGATACGCAGTATTTT.

The chain is built from TRBV20-1 and TRBJ1-1; 10 positions agree with TRBD1. Germline assignment: CDR1 DFQATT and CDR2 SNEGSKA (reference sequence). The CDR3 loop spans 15 amino acids. V shed 3 bases and J 5 bases; nucleotides not matched to a gene: 9. CDR3 loop: CSARAETGGLTEAFF. DNA for the CDR3: TGCAGTGCTAGGGCTGAGACAGGGGGCCTAACTGAAGCTTTCTTT.

The V gene is TRBV9, the J gene TRBJ2-2, with TRBD2 matching over 7 bases. Unmatched junction bases numbered 4, after V lost 6 bases and J lost 2 bases. This CDR3 region has 14 residues. Germline V gene sequence: CDR1 SGDLS, CDR2 YYNGEE. The CDR3 DNA follows: TGTGCCAGCAAAGAAGCGGGAAACACCGGGGAGCTGTTTTTT. This codes for CASKEAGNTGELFF.

The chain recombines TRBV29-1 with TRBJ2-2; 8 bases agree with TRBD2. V was pared by 6 bases and J by 8 bases, with 11 bases of the junction left unmatched. CDR1 is SQVTM, CDR2 ANQGSEA, per germline. The CDR3 covers 14 residues. CDR3 nucleotide sequence: TGCAGCGTGCGACCCAGCGGGAGTACTGGGGAGCTGTTTTTT. It specifies CSVRPSGSTGELFF.